Below, 7 T cell receptor beta chains from the same sample are listed, as sequenced in a study of neurological immune-mediated disorders. MiXCR, run by TCRdb on the 5' RACE reads, gives a single entry per CDR3 protein. The table lists about 59,000 distinct CDR3 sequences, 24% of them singletons. Described time point: technical triplicate 2. The specimen sequenced was PBMCs. The receptors were gathered from a man aged 60-69 years with HTLV-1-associated myelopathy (HAM/TSP).

This sequence joins TRBV7-9 and TRBJ1-1; maybe TRBD1 (5 bases). The V end was cut by 5 bases, the J end by 1 base, with 14 bases between. Germline CDR1 reads SEHNR; CDR2 reads FQNEAQ (reference sequence). The CDR3 covers 15 residues. The CDR3 nucleotides read TGTGCCAGCAGCCCCTGGGAGGGACCGAACACTGAAGCTTTCTTT. Protein: CASSPWEGPNTEAFF.

This clonotype was observed at least ten times. The chain has TRBV6-5 and TRBJ2-1; possibly TRBD2 for D (7 bases). The CDR3 is made up of 14 amino acids. Germline lookup yields CDR1 MNHEY and CDR2 SVGAGI. V was shortened by 0 bases and J by 15 bases, with 18 bases between the two germline ends. As DNA, the CDR3 is TGTGCCAGCAGTTACTCTCCGGGGGGCGGGCAGTCGTTCTTC. Amino acid sequence: CASSYSPGGGQSFF.

This clonotype was detected many times. The rearrangement uses TRBV18 and TRBJ1-1; 8 bases map to TRBD1. Germline V lookup: CDR1 KGHSH, CDR2 LQKENI. Trimming took 6 bases from V and 1 from J; bases not matched to a gene: 4. CDR3 length equals 14 residues. The CDR3 DNA sequence: TGTGCCAGCTCCGAAGACAGGGGGAACACTGAAGCTTTCTTT. Residues: CASSEDRGNTEAFF.

The chain links TRBV5-1 to TRBJ1-1; D not certain. Trimming left V 1 base short and J 3 bases short, with 10 bases between. The CDR3 length is 14 residues. Looked up from germline, CDR1 is SGHRS and CDR2 is YFSETQ. The CDR3 DNA sequence: TGCGCCAGCAGCTTGAACCCAGAGGACACTGAAGCTTTCTTT. This encodes CASSLNPEDTEAFF.

In this sample, this clonotype turned up many times. The chain is built from TRBV20-1 and TRBJ1-1; 10 bases are shared with TRBD1. Germline trimming cut 0 bases from V and 2 bases from J; bases unmatched to any gene: 12. In germline, CDR1 is DFQATT, CDR2 SNEGSKA (reference sequence). This CDR3 is 18 amino acids long. CDR3 nucleotide sequence: TGCAGTGCTAGAGATGGGGCTAATGACAGGGGGCCCAACACTGAAGCTTTCTTT. Amino acids: CSARDGANDRGPNTEAFF.

In this sample, this clonotype turned up many times. The chain couples TRBV27 to TRBJ2-4; unclear D gene. The CDR3 extends over 13 amino acids. Germline V gives CDR1 MNHEY, CDR2 SMNVEV (reference sequence). V dropped 4 bases and J dropped 7 bases, with 11 bases sitting between them. The CDR3 DNA reads TGTGCCAGCAGTTCGTTAGGGTGGAACATTCAGTACTTC. Protein sequence: CASSSLGWNIQYF.

This clonotype has ten or more counts. The V and J genes are TRBV20-1 and TRBJ1-1; TRBD1 might be the D (5 bases). The V and J ends lost 5 bases and 2 bases respectively, with 21 bases between them. CDR3 length equals 16 residues. Germline values: CDR1 DFQATT, CDR2 SNEGSKA (reference sequence). The DNA of the CDR3 is TGCAGTGCTCCCCCGAGGGGACGGAGATTTAACACTGAAGCTTTCTTT. As protein: CSAPPRGRRFNTEAFF.